The 27 T cell receptor beta chains presented below share a single source sample, sequenced in a study of T cell responses to AZD1222 COVID-19 vaccine. Sequenced by immunoSEQ multiplex PCR; TCRdb stores in-frame clones only, minus some. The sample has 200,000 or so clones; roughly 88% are singletons. The sample consisted of peripheral blood, taken on day 0 of AZD1222 vaccination. These receptors all come from an adult in good health.

The J gene is TRBJ2-1, the V gene TRBV7-3; D unclear. V shed 1 base and J shed 9 bases, with 19 bases lying between them. Germline V gives CDR1 SGHTA, CDR2 FQGTGA. This CDR3 has 16 residues. The CDR3 region has the DNA TGTGCCAGCAGCTTAAATTCTGTGTCGTTGCACGGTGAGCAGTTCTTC. This translates into CASSLNSVSLHGEQFF.

The rearrangement joins TRBV19 to TRBJ1-2, with 10 nucleotides matching TRBD1. CDR1 LNHDA and CDR2 SQIVND come from the germline V gene (reference sequence). The CDR3 consists of 15 residues. V shed 6 bases, J shed 4 bases, and the junction held 8 bases outside the gene matches. The CDR3 region has the DNA TGTGCCAGTAGGCTGACAGGGGGCGTCCGCTATGGCTACACCTTC. Its protein product is CASRLTGGVRYGYTF.

The sample holds a few counts of this clone. The V call is TRBV5-1, the J call TRBJ2-7; the D gene is possibly TRBD1 (5 bases). From germline, CDR1 is SGHRS and CDR2 YFSETQ. Trimming removed 0 bases at V and 7 bases at J, with 17 bases between. The CDR3 is made up of 15 amino acids. The CDR3 DNA reads TGCGCCAGCAGCTTGGGTCAGGGTCCGGCGAGGGAGCAGTACTTC. Translation gives CASSLGQGPAREQYF.

The V call is TRBV18, the J call TRBJ1-3; no reliable D call. The CDR3 spans 16 residues. The V end lost 2 bases, the J end lost 0 bases, and 11 bases lay between the germline ends. The germline gives CDR1 KGHSH, CDR2 LQKENI. The CDR3 is CASSPNSMDSGNTIYF. The CDR3 DNA reads as TGTGCCAGCTCACCAAATAGTATGGACTCTGGAAACACCATATATTTT.

The chain combines TRBV19 with TRBJ2-1, with unresolved D. The CDR3 covers 14 residues. Trimming stripped 5 bases from V and 1 base from J, with 9 bases between. The germline gives CDR1 LNHDA, CDR2 SQIVND (reference sequence). CDR3 coding DNA: TGTGCCAGTAGTGTTGACACGTCCTACAATGAGCAGTTCTTC. It translates to CASSVDTSYNEQFF. The full variable domain, its missing parts supplied by reference TRBV19 and TRBJ2-1, is DGGITQSPKYLFRKEGQNVTLSCEQNLNHDAMYWYRQDPGQGLRLIYYSQIVNDFQKGDIAEGYSVSREKKESFPLTVTSAQKNPTAFYLCASSVDTSYNEQFFGPGTRLTVL.

V gene TRBV28 combines with J gene TRBJ2-7; no clear D gene. V lost 4 bases, J lost 4 bases, and 8 bases lay in between. CDR1 MDHEN and CDR2 SYDVKM come from the germline V gene. This CDR3 region has 12 residues. CDR3 protein: CASSSRAYEQYF. The CDR3 DNA sequence: TGTGCCAGCAGTTCAAGGGCATACGAGCAGTACTTC.

The J gene is TRBJ2-1, the V gene TRBV5-1, with a weak D call TRBD1 (6 bases). Between the trimmed V and J ends, which lost 0 bases and 2 bases, there was a span of 12 bases. The germline CDR1 and CDR2 sequences are SGHRS and YFSETQ. The CDR3 runs to 16 residues. The CDR3 protein is CASSLGLGTPYNEQFF. The CDR3 region has the DNA TGCGCCAGCAGCTTGGGGCTCGGGACACCCTACAATGAGCAGTTCTTC.

V gene TRBV9 combines with J gene TRBJ2-3, with 16 bases that match TRBD2. V lost 3 bases to trimming and J lost 3 bases; unmatched junction nucleotides: 10. The CDR3 has 19 residues. The germline V gene encodes CDR1 SGDLS and CDR2 YYNGEE. The CDR3 region has the DNA TGTGCCAGCAGCGCCGAAAGGGGACTAGCGGGGGGGCGAACAGATACGCAGTATTTT. Translated, it gives CASSAERGLAGGRTDTQYF.

The V and J genes are TRBV15 and TRBJ2-7; the match to TRBD2 covers 10 bases. V trimming: 4 bases; J trimming: 4 bases; junction bases outside the gene matches: 16. The CDR3 contains 18 residues. CDR1 and CDR2 (germline): LNHNV, YYDKDF (reference sequence). The CDR3 DNA reads as TGTGCCACCAGCACAAAAATTCCAGCGGGGGGGCTTTATTACGAGCAGTACTTC. The encoded protein is CATSTKIPAGGLYYEQYF.

This clone has a handful of counts. This rearrangement joins TRBV7-9 to TRBJ2-7, with D possibly being TRBD1 (6 bases). Germline loops: CDR1 SEHNR, CDR2 FQNEAQ (reference sequence). This CDR3 has 13 amino acids. The V and J ends lost 5 bases and 3 bases respectively, with 11 bases between them. The CDR3 sequence: CASSVRDNYEQYF. CDR3 DNA sequence: TGTGCCAGCAGCGTGAGGGACAACTACGAGCAGTACTTC.

V usage is TRBV18 and J usage is TRBJ2-2; D is unresolved. This CDR3 has 16 residues. Per germline, CDR1 KGHSH and CDR2 LQKENI. Trimming stripped 1 base from V and 3 bases from J, with 12 bases between. Written as DNA, the CDR3 is TGTGCCAGCTCACCACAAACCACCGTGGACACCGGGGAGCTGTTTTTT. It translates to CASSPQTTVDTGELFF.

V gene TRBV19 combines with J gene TRBJ1-4; TRBD1 is a possible D gene (5 bases). Germline CDR1 LNHDA, CDR2 SQIVND (reference sequence). This CDR3 has 16 amino acids. V lost 2 bases to trimming and J lost 7 bases, with 17 bases between them. The CDR3 here is CASSIRGVDTFEKLFF. Here the CDR3 DNA reads TGTGCCAGTAGTATACGAGGGGTCGATACGTTTGAAAAACTGTTTTTT.

The chain combines TRBV7-8 with TRBJ2-7, with D tentatively TRBD2 (6 bases). V lost 5 bases, J lost 9 bases, and 14 bases lay in between. Germline CDR1 reads SGHVS; CDR2 reads FQNEAQ. The CDR3 spans 12 residues. CDR3 in amino acids: CASSQAGLSQYF. The CDR3 DNA sequence: TGTGCCAGCAGCCAGGCGGGGCTGTCGCAGTACTTC. Using reference TRBV7-8 and TRBJ2-7 for the parts outside the CDR3, the full variable domain is GAGVSQSPRYKVAKRGQDVALRCDPISGHVSLFWYQQALGQGPEFLTYFQNEAQLDKSGLPSDRFFAERPEGSVSTLKIQRTQQEDSAVYLCASSQAGLSQYFGPGTRLTVT.

The chain uses TRBV5-1 and TRBJ1-1, with D possibly matching TRBD1 (5 bases). Germline loops: CDR1 SGHRS, CDR2 YFSETQ. The CDR3 length is 13 residues. The germline V and J ends were trimmed by 4 bases and 8 bases, with 15 bases remaining between them. The CDR3 bases are TGCGCCAGCAGCCCCCAGGGTTCCGTCGAAGCTTTCTTT. This encodes CASSPQGSVEAFF.

The gene calls are TRBV15 and TRBJ1-5; D is perhaps TRBD1 (6 bases). The CDR3 covers 16 residues. V lost 1 base to trimming and J lost 1 base, with 11 bases between them. Germline V CDR1 and CDR2: LNHNV, YYDKDF (reference sequence). CDR3: CATSRGTGQSNQPQHF. In DNA form, the CDR3 reads TGTGCCACCAGCAGAGGCACAGGACAGAGCAATCAGCCCCAGCATTTT. Combining the CDR3 with reference TRBV15 and TRBJ1-5 gives the whole variable domain DAMVIQNPRYQVTQFGKPVTLSCSQTLNHNVMYWYQQKSSQAPKLLFHYYDKDFNNEADTPDNFQSRRPNTSFCFLDIRSPGLGDTAMYLCATSRGTGQSNQPQHFGDGTRLSIL.

This clone occurred once. The chain recombines TRBV5-5 with TRBJ1-1; no clear D gene. Between the trimmed V and J ends, which lost 6 bases and 4 bases, there was a span of 34 bases. The CDR3 length is 20 residues. The germline gives CDR1 SGHKS, CDR2 YYEKEE (reference sequence). CDR3 sequence reads: CASTSRGEPGFSKRATEAFF. In nucleotides, the CDR3 is TGTGCCAGCACCTCCCGGGGAGAACCTGGTTTTTCCAAGCGAGCCACTGAAGCTTTCTTT. The complete variable domain, with remaining parts taken from reference TRBV5-5 and TRBJ1-1, reads DAGVTQSPTHLIKTRGQQVTLRCSPISGHKSVSWYQQVLGQGPQFIFQYYEKEERGRGNFPDRFSARQFPNYSSELNVNALLLGDSALYLCASTSRGEPGFSKRATEAFFGQGTRLTVV.

The chain combines TRBV18 with TRBJ1-1; 10 nucleotides align to TRBD1. V lost 2 bases, J lost 2 bases, and 8 bases stayed unmatched. Germline assignment: CDR1 KGHSH and CDR2 LQKENI. The CDR3 sequence is 17 residues long. In DNA form, the CDR3 reads TGTGCCAGCTCACCAAACCTGGGACAGGGGCAAAACACTGAAGCTTTCTTT. Protein: CASSPNLGQGQNTEAFF.

This chain connects TRBV28 to TRBJ2-7; 9 bases line up with TRBD2. V was clipped by 5 bases and J by 3 bases; unmatched bases: 5. The germline CDR1 and CDR2 sequences are MDHEN and SYDVKM. The CDR3 covers 14 residues. The CDR3 protein is CASSAGTSNYEQYF. For the CDR3, the DNA is TGTGCCAGCAGTGCCGGGACTAGCAACTACGAGCAGTACTTC. The full variable domain, completed using reference TRBV28 and TRBJ2-7, is DVKVTQSSRYLVKRTGEKVFLECVQDMDHENMFWYRQDPGLGLRLIYFSYDVKMKEKGDIPEGYSVSREKKERFSLILESASTNQTSMYLCASSAGTSNYEQYFGPGTRLTVT.

This CDR3 reads CASSDRNPGGYTF. CDR3 DNA: TGTGCCAGCAGTGACAGGAACCCCGGTGGCTACACCTTC. The chain uses TRBV6-2 or TRBV6-3 and TRBJ1-2; possibly TRBD1 for D (6 bases). CDR1 MNHEY and CDR2 SVGEGT come from the germline V gene. There are 13 residues in the CDR3. The ends were cut back, 5 bases at V and 7 bases at J, with 14 bases in the middle.

This clone occurred once. The gene calls are TRBV5-8 and TRBJ1-3, with D possibly matching TRBD1 (6 bases). This CDR3 has 16 residues. V lost 2 bases and J 1 base, leaving 13 bases between the germline ends. The germline CDR1 and CDR2 sequences are SGHTS and YDEGEE. This CDR3 reads CASSLGQLHSGNTIYF. CDR3 DNA: TGTGCCAGCAGCTTAGGACAGCTACATTCTGGAAACACCATATATTTT.

The chain links TRBV10-3 to TRBJ1-3; D may be TRBD1 (5 bases). Germline-derived CDR1 and CDR2 are ENHRY and SYGVKD. The CDR3 contains 14 residues. Trimming took 7 bases from V and 5 from J, leaving 15 bases between them. CDR3 sequence (DNA): TGTGCCATCAAGATAACAGGTGCCAGAAACACCATATATTTT. Amino acid sequence: CAIKITGARNTIYF.

The rearrangement joins TRBV27 to TRBJ1-1, with 7 bases fitting TRBD1. Unmatched junction bases numbered 14, after V lost 7 bases and J lost 6 bases. CDR1 MNHEY and CDR2 SMNVEV come from the germline V gene (reference sequence). The CDR3 length is 15 residues. The DNA for the CDR3 is TGTGCCAGCACCCGGGGAAGGGGGCTTGGGGCTGAAGCTTTCTTT. Protein: CASTRGRGLGAEAFF.

The chain employs TRBV28 and TRBJ2-7; the D gene is possibly TRBD1 (6 bases). V was pared by 3 bases and J by 5 bases, with 29 bases between. Germline V lookup: CDR1 MDHEN, CDR2 SYDVKM. This CDR3 has 19 amino acids. The chain's CDR3 is CASSFLATYREISLDEQYF. Written as DNA, the CDR3 is TGTGCCAGCAGTTTTCTCGCCACCTACAGGGAAATATCCCTAGACGAGCAGTACTTC.

This rearrangement joins TRBV28 to TRBJ1-2; a possible D gene is TRBD1 (5 bases). Germline lookup yields CDR1 MDHEN and CDR2 SYDVKM. The length of the CDR3 is 12 residues. With 8 bases removed from V and 13 bases from J, the gap between germline ends came to 20 bases. The CDR3 DNA reads TGTGCCAGCCGGGCAGGGCAGCCTGGCGGCACCTTC. Translation gives CASRAGQPGGTF.

This chain links TRBV28 with TRBJ2-3, with 8 bases matching TRBD2. This CDR3 has 15 residues. Looked up from germline, CDR1 is MDHEN and CDR2 is SYDVKM. The V and J ends lost 7 bases and 2 bases, in that order; junction bases with no gene match: 8. CDR3 sequence reads: CASKNGLAPTDTQYF. In DNA, the CDR3 is TGTGCCAGCAAAAATGGACTAGCTCCCACAGATACGCAGTATTTT.

CDR3 coding DNA: TGTGCCAGCAGCTTAGAAGGCTACGAGCAGTACTTC. It translates to CASSLEGYEQYF. This sequence joins TRBV11-2 and TRBJ2-7; D unclear. V dropped 0 bases and J dropped 3 bases, with 3 bases sitting between them. The CDR3 runs to 12 residues. Germline V gene data show CDR1 as SGHAT and CDR2 as FQNNGV. The entire variable domain, with the rest obtained from reference TRBV11-2 and TRBJ2-7, is as follows: EAGVAQSPRYKIIEKRQSVAFWCNPISGHATLYWYQQILGQGPKLLIQFQNNGVVDDSQLPKDRFSAERLKGVDSTLKIQPAKLEDSAVYLCASSLEGYEQYFGPGTRLTVT.

V usage is TRBV7-2 and J usage is TRBJ2-7; 7 bases fit TRBD1. The V and J ends lost 5 bases and 3 bases, in that order; junction bases with no gene match: 10. The CDR3 is 15 residues long. Germline values: CDR1 SGHTA, CDR2 FQGNSA. This chain's CDR3 is CASSPRRRGYYEQYF. The CDR3 DNA sequence: TGTGCCAGCAGCCCGCGCCGCAGGGGGTACTACGAGCAGTACTTC.